A selection of T cell receptor beta chains follows, all from one sample in a study of blood T cell repertoires in COVID-19. Sequencing was performed with immunoSEQ multiplex PCR; in TCRdb, only in-frame clones are kept and a portion is missing. The sample carries about 150,000 clones, 80% to 85% recorded once. Sequenced sample: peripheral blood. The receptors originated from an older man with active or convalescent COVID-19. The CDR3 runs from the conserved cysteine through the conserved F or W. The D gene is left open where the match is weak. The size of a clone is reported for some rows only, either as once, few or many, or as a class for expanded clones.

size: -
J: TRBJ2-1
D: -
V: TRBV9
DNA: TGTGCCAGCAGCGTAGGACCTTTAACAGATGAGCAGTTCTTC
CDR3: CASSVGPLTDEQFF

size: few
J: TRBJ1-1
D: TRBD1
V: TRBV6-5
DNA: TGTGCCACGAAGTCCGACAGGGGGTTTAACACTGAAGCTTTCTTT
CDR3: CATKSDRGFNTEAFF

size: once
J: TRBJ2-5
D: -
V: TRBV11-2
DNA: TGTGCCAGCAGCTTAGGGAGAGAGACCCAGTACTTC
CDR3: CASSLGRETQYF

size: -
J: TRBJ1-2
D: TRBD1
V: TRBV7-6
DNA: TGTGCCAGCAGCTTGGAGGAGGGGGCGGGCAACTATGGCTACACCTTC
CDR3: CASSLEEGAGNYGYTF

size: -
J: TRBJ1-2
D: -
V: TRBV7-2
DNA: TGTGCCAGCAGCTTAAGCATTGCGGGAACTGGCTACACCTTC
CDR3: CASSLSIAGTGYTF

size: -
J: TRBJ2-3
D: -
V: TRBV28
DNA: TGTGCCAGCAGTGGAACCACAGGGAAAGATACGCAGTATTTT
CDR3: CASSGTTGKDTQYF

size: -
J: TRBJ1-6
D: -
V: TRBV6-4
DNA: TGTGCCAGCTCCCCACAGGCTTATAATTCACCCCTCCACTTT
CDR3: CASSPQAYNSPLHF

size: once
J: TRBJ2-2
D: -
V: TRBV27
DNA: TGTGCCAGCAGTTTAAAGACTTTGCGGCCTGGGGAGCTGTTTTTT
CDR3: CASSLKTLRPGELFF

size: -
J: TRBJ2-7
D: TRBD2
V: TRBV10-2
DNA: TGCGCCAGCACTTTTAGCGGGAGTGGGAACGAGCAGTACTTC
CDR3: CASTFSGSGNEQYF

size: -
J: TRBJ2-2
D: -
V: TRBV28
DNA: TGTGCCAGCGGCCGACTGAACACCGGGGAGCTGTTTTTT
CDR3: CASGRLNTGELFF

size: -
J: TRBJ2-3
D: -
V: TRBV5-1
DNA: TGCGCCAGCAGCTTCTCCGCTACTAGCACAGATACGCAGTATTTT
CDR3: CASSFSATSTDTQYF

size: -
J: TRBJ1-4
D: -
V: TRBV2
DNA: TGTGCCAGCAGCCCGACACCGGATAATGAAAAACTGTTTTTT
CDR3: CASSPTPDNEKLFF

size: -
J: TRBJ2-2
D: TRBD1
V: TRBV5-5
DNA: TGTGCCAGCATCCAACGGACAGGGGCGAACACCGGGGAGCTGTTTTTT
CDR3: CASIQRTGANTGELFF

size: -
J: TRBJ2-2
D: TRBD2
V: TRBV5-1
DNA: TGCGCCAGTACCTTTGGGACTAGCGGGACCGGGGAGCTGTTTTTT
CDR3: CASTFGTSGTGELFF

size: -
J: TRBJ1-3
D: -
V: TRBV10-3
DNA: TGTGCCACCTCAGGGTCTGGAAACACCATATATTTT
CDR3: CATSGSGNTIYF

size: -
J: TRBJ2-5
D: TRBD1
V: TRBV5-1
DNA: TGCGCCAGCAGCTTGGAAGGGACAGGGGGTGGCCAAGAGACCCAGTACTTC
CDR3: CASSLEGTGGGQETQYF

size: few
J: TRBJ2-5
D: TRBD1
V: TRBV24-1
DNA: TGTGCCACCAGTGATCCCGGGACAGGTCAAGAGACCCAGTACTTC
CDR3: CATSDPGTGQETQYF

size: -
J: TRBJ2-2
D: TRBD2
V: TRBV7-3
DNA: TGTGCCAGCAGCTTAATTACGGGAGGGACCACCGGGGAGCTGTTTTTT
CDR3: CASSLITGGTTGELFF

size: -
J: TRBJ2-7
D: TRBD2
V: TRBV7-3
DNA: TGTGCCAGCAGCCCCCCCGGGGGAGGGGCCTACGAGCAGTACTTC
CDR3: CASSPPGGGAYEQYF

size: -
J: TRBJ1-2
D: -
V: TRBV28
DNA: TGTGCCAGCAGTTTCCCGAGGGCCTATGGCTACACCTTC
CDR3: CASSFPRAYGYTF

size: -
J: TRBJ2-3
D: -
V: TRBV20-1
DNA: TGCAGTCTGCAAAGACAGAAAACGCAGTATTTT
CDR3: CSLQRQKTQYF

size: -
J: TRBJ1-6
D: -
V: TRBV7-8
DNA: TGTGCCAGCAGAGCAGGGGACGGAAATTCACCCCTCCACTTT
CDR3: CASRAGDGNSPLHF

size: -
J: TRBJ1-1
D: -
V: TRBV19
DNA: TGTGCCAGTAGTATTTGGGGGGGCTTAGGGAACACTGAAGCTTTCTTT
CDR3: CASSIWGGLGNTEAFF

size: -
J: TRBJ1-1
D: TRBD1
V: TRBV14
DNA: TGTGCCAGCAGCCTGAGGACAGGTGGGAACACTGAAGCTTTCTTT
CDR3: CASSLRTGGNTEAFF

size: -
J: TRBJ2-7
D: TRBD2
V: TRBV6-1
DNA: TGTGCCAGCAGTGAAGCCGCGACTAGCGGATCCTTAGGGGAGCAGTACTTC
CDR3: CASSEAATSGSLGEQYF

size: -
J: TRBJ1-4
D: TRBD1
V: TRBV27
DNA: TGTGCCAGCAGCAGCGACAGGGGCGGTGAAAAACTGTTTTTT
CDR3: CASSSDRGGEKLFF

size: -
J: TRBJ1-2
D: -
V: TRBV14
DNA: TGTGCCAGCAGCCGGACAAGGGTACGCGGTGGCTACACCTTC
CDR3: CASSRTRVRGGYTF

size: few
J: TRBJ1-6
D: TRBD1
V: TRBV3-1/TRBV3-2
DNA: TGTGCCAGCAGCCGCCGGGACAGGCGGAATTCACCCCTCCACTTT
CDR3: CASSRRDRRNSPLHF

size: -
J: TRBJ2-1
D: TRBD2
V: TRBV7-9
DNA: TGTGCCAGCACCAAGGGGACTAGCGGCCGGGGTGAGCAGTTCTTC
CDR3: CASTKGTSGRGEQFF

size: -
J: TRBJ1-1
D: -
V: TRBV10-3
DNA: TGTGCCCAAGCGGAGGCCGTGAACACTGAAGCTTTCTTT
CDR3: CAQAEAVNTEAFF

size: few
J: TRBJ2-2
D: -
V: TRBV27
DNA: TGTGCCAGCAGTCCAACCCCAGTTGCCGGGGAGCTGTTTTTT
CDR3: CASSPTPVAGELFF

size: -
J: TRBJ2-7
D: -
V: TRBV10-3
DNA: TGTGCCATCAGAGAAAGCGCCTCGAGATACGAGCAGTACTTC
CDR3: CAIRESASRYEQYF

size: -
J: TRBJ2-7
D: -
V: TRBV28
DNA: TGTGCCAGCAGTTTAGCCTTCCTGGGGCCCTACGAGCAGTACTTC
CDR3: CASSLAFLGPYEQYF